This TCR beta chain was recorded in a study of blood T cell repertoires in COVID-19. Study-level information: The United States, Italy and Spain were the sources of the acute and convalescent COVID-19 samples. Sample material is recorded as cDNA or gDNA derived from T cells, B-cell-depleted T cells, or PBMCs.

The CDR3 runs to 14 residues. Trimming cost V 0 bases and J 6 bases; bases outside gene matches: 4. Germline-derived CDR1 and CDR2 are SGHNT and YENEEA. In the original processing: Amplifying reference gene primers gave estimates of nucleated cell counts. TCRdb's copy holds only in-frame clones and misses some; the assay was immunoSEQ multiplex PCR. The V and J calls and clone size were taken over from that table, and D and trimming were inferred from the DNA. The sample lists under 140,000 clones; roughly 82% were seen once. This TCR came from a woman aged 60-75 years with acute or convalescent COVID-19. The chain employs TRBV11-3 and TRBJ2-5; the match to TRBD2 covers 7 bases. The specimen was peripheral blood. CDR3 sequence: CASSLEASGKTQYF. The DNA for the CDR3 is TGTGCCAGCAGCTTAGAGGCTAGCGGAAAGACCCAGTACTTC.